This T cell receptor (beta chain) emerged from a study of shared clonotypes between healthy human individuals. Across the study: Researchers assigned three CD4 naive, three CD4 memory, two CD8 naive and one CD8 memory plate to each donor. Whole-study results and caveats: How much donors shared clonotypes was expected to be affected by sequencing depth. Generation probabilities were higher for clonotypes shared across all four sorted-subset donors than for unshared ones.

Sequenced by immunoSEQ multiplex PCR; TCRdb stores in-frame clones only, minus some. Of some 690,000 clones listed, 90% are singletons. Note on this clone: No antigen is known for it.

Losses at the gene ends were 4 bases for V and 3 bases for J; bases not matched to a gene: 7. Germline V gives CDR1 SGHRS, CDR2 YFSETQ. The CDR3 extends over 15 amino acids. The sample consisted of memory CD8+ T cells from PBMCs. This sample's subset: CD45RO+ cells pooled with CCR7-negative TemRA cells. V and J are TRBV5-1 and TRBJ1-3; 7 bases match TRBD1. This sequence was found in a young man in good health. Some clones in this sample may be carry-over from other donors' samples. Here the CDR3 reads CASSPERDSGNTIYF. CDR3 bases: TGCGCCAGCAGCCCGGAACGGGACAGTGGAAACACCATATATTTT.